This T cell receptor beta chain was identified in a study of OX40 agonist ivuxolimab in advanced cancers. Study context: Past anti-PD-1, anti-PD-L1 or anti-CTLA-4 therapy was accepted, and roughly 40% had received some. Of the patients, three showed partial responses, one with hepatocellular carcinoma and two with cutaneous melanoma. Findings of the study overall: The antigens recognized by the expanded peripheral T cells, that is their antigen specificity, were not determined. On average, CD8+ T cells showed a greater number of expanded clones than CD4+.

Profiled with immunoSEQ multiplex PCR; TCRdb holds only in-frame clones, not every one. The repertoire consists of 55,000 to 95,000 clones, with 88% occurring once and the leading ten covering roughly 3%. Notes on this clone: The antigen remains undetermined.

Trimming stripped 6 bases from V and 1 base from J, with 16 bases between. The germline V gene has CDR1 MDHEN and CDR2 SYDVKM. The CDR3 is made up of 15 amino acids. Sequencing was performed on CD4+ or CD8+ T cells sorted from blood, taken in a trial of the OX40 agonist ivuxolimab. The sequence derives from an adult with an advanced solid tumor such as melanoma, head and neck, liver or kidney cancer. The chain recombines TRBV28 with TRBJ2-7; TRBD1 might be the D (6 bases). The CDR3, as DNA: TGTGCCAGCAGCTCAGGGACAAAAGTTTCCTACGAGCAGTACTTC. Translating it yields CASSSGTKVSYEQYF.